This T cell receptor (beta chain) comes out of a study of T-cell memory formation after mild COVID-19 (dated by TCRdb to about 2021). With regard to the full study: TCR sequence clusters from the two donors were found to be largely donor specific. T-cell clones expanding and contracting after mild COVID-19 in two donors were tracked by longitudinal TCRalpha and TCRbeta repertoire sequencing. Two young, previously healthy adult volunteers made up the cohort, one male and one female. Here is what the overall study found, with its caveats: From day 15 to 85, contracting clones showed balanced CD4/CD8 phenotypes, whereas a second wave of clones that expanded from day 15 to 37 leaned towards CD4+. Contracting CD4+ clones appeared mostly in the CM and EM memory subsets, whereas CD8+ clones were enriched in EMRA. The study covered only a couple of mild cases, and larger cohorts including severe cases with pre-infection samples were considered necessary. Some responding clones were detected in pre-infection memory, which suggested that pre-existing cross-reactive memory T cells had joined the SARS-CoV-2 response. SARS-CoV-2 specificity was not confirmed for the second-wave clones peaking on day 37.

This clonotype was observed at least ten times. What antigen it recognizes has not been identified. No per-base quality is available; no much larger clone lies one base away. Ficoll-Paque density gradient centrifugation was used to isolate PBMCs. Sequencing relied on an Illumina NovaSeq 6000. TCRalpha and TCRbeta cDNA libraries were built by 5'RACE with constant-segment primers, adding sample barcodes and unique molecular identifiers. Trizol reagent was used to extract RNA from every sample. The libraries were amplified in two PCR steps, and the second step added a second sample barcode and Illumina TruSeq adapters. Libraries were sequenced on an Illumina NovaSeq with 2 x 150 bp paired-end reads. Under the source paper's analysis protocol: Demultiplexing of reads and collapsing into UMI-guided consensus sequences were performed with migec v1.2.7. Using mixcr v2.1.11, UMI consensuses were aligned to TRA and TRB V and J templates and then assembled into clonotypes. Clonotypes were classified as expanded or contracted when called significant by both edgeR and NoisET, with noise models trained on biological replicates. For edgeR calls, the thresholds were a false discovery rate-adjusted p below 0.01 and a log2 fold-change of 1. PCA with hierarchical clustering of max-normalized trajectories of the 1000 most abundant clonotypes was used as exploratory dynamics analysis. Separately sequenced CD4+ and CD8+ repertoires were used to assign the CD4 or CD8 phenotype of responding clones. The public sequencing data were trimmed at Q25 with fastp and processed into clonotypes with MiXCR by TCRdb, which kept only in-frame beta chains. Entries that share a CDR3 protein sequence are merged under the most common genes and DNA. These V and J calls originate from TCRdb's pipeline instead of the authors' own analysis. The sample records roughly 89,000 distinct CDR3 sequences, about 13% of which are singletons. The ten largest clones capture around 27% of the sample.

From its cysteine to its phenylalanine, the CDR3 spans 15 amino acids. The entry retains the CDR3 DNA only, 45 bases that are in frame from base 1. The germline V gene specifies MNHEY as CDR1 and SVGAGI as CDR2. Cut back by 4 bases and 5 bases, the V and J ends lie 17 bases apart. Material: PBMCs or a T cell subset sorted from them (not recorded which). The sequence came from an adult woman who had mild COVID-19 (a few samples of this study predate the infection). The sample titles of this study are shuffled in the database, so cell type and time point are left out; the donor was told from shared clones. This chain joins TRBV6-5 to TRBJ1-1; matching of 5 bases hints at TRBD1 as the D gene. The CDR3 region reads CASSSPGGEGTEAFF. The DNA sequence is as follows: TGTGCCAGCAGTTCCCCCGGGGGGGAGGGGACTGAAGCTTTCTTT.